The 7 T cell receptor beta chains reported below all come from one sample, sequenced in a study of T-cell memory formation after mild COVID-19. TCRdb analysed the 5' RACE reads with MiXCR anew, one entry per CDR3 protein. Of some 450,000 distinct CDR3 sequences listed, 20% are singletons. Sequencing was done on a sample of PBMCs or a T cell subset sorted from them (not recorded which). The receptors were sampled from an adult woman who had mild COVID-19 (a few samples of this study predate the infection). Cell type and time point are not known.

This chain links TRBV27 with TRBJ1-2; D not resolved. The V end was cut by 8 bases, the J end by 7 bases, with 17 bases between. Germline lookup yields CDR1 MNHEY and CDR2 SMNVEV (reference sequence). The CDR3 loop spans 13 amino acids. The CDR3 bases are TGTGCCAGCTACAGTGGTTTTGCGTTTGGCTACACCTTC. Amino acid sequence: CASYSGFAFGYTF.

A note on this clonotype: A much larger clone lies a single base off, so this may be a read error. The chain recombines TRBV6-5 with TRBJ1-2, with D maybe TRBD1 (6 bases). In germline, CDR1 is MNHEY, CDR2 SVGAGI. The V and J ends lost 6 bases and 7 bases respectively, with 15 bases between them. This CDR3 has 13 amino acids. The CDR3 DNA reads as TGTGCCAGCAGCCCAGGGGATAGCGGTGGCTACACCTTC. This sequence encodes CASSPGDSGGYTF.

This sequence joins TRBV12-3 or TRBV12-4 and TRBJ1-5, with 7 bases identical to TRBD1. Germline trimming cut 3 bases from V and 2 bases from J; bases unmatched to any gene: 13. CDR3 length: 18 residues. CDR3 sequence reads: CASSFSPTGVLGNQPQHF. CDR3 sequence (DNA): TGTGCCAGCAGTTTCTCCCCAACAGGGGTGCTTGGCAATCAGCCCCAGCATTTT.

V usage is TRBV7-8 and J usage is TRBJ2-1, with 9 bases aligning to TRBD2. With V trimmed by 5 bases and J by 12 bases, 17 bases remained unmatched. Germline CDR1 SGHVS, CDR2 FQNEAQ. The CDR3 spans 16 residues. The CDR3 nucleotides are TGTGCCAGCAGCCGTCTTGGGACTAGCTCCCAAGGGGGGCAGTTCTTC. This sequence encodes CASSRLGTSSQGGQFF.

The genes are TRBV6-2 or TRBV6-3 and TRBJ2-7; TRBD2 agrees at 11 bases. V gave up 2 bases and J gave up 6 bases; unmatched junction bases: 9. Germline V lookup: CDR1 MNHEY, CDR2 SVGEGT. The CDR3 is 16 amino acids. In DNA, the CDR3 is TGTGCCAGCAGTTACCATCTAGCGGGGGGAATGGCCGAGCAGTACTTC. Translated: CASSYHLAGGMAEQYF.

This clonotype was detected a few times. This chain uses TRBV7-3 with TRBJ2-7; D gene unclear. The germline gives CDR1 SGHTA, CDR2 FQGTGA. CDR3 length: 13 amino acids. Trimming took 0 bases from V and 7 from J, leaving 10 bases between them. CDR3 sequence: CASSLTRGREQYF. In DNA form, the CDR3 reads TGTGCCAGCAGCTTAACAAGAGGTCGGGAGCAGTACTTC.

This clonotype came up a few times. CDR3 region: CASSRGSPADTQYF. For the CDR3, the DNA is TGTGCCAGCAGTAGGGGGTCCCCCGCAGATACGCAGTATTTT. This chain connects TRBV2 to TRBJ2-3; tentatively, D is TRBD1 (6 bases). Germline assignment: CDR1 SNHLY and CDR2 FYNNEI. The germline V and J ends were trimmed by 5 bases and 4 bases, with 13 bases remaining between them. CDR3 length: 14 amino acids.